This T cell receptor beta chain was identified during a study of blood T cell repertoires in COVID-19. Study-level information: PBMCs, B-cell-depleted T cells, or T cells were the source of the cDNA or gDNA that made up the material.

In the original workflow: Reference gene primer amplification yielded estimated nucleated cell counts. This table comes from immunoSEQ multiplex PCR, and its TCRdb copy is limited to in-frame clones, with some not included. V and J calls and clone size come straight from that table; D and trimming were deduced from the DNA. The sample lists fewer than 500,000 clones; around 89% were seen once. Germline lookup yields CDR1 GTSNPN and CDR2 SVGIG (reference sequence). After removal of 0 bases from V and 5 bases from J, the junction contained 8 bases not matched to a gene. The CDR3 covers 15 residues. Sequencing was performed on peripheral blood. V and J are TRBV30 and TRBJ2-3, with 7 bases matching TRBD2. The source of this sequence is a woman aged 30 to 39 with acute or convalescent COVID-19. CDR3 coding DNA: TGTGCCTGGAGTGTCCCGCTGGGGAGGGGAGATACGCAGTATTTT. Protein product: CAWSVPLGRGDTQYF. The entire variable domain, with the rest obtained from reference TRBV30 and TRBJ2-3, is as follows: SQTIHQWPATLVQPVGSPLSLECTVEGTSNPNLYWYRQAAGRGLQLLFYSVGIGQISSEVPQNLSASRPQDRQFILSSKKLLLSDSGFYLCAWSVPLGRGDTQYFGPGTRLTVL.